The text below deals with one T cell receptor (beta chain). Its specificity is not known. The source of the sample is a study of shared clonotypes between healthy human individuals. Points from the study as a whole: Sorted-subset sequencing, rarefaction showed, was incomplete despite large depth.

Sorted-subset replicate PCRs used around 200 ng DNA, 25,000 to 30,000 T cell genomes. Clones were sequenced by immunoSEQ multiplex PCR, and TCRdb holds only the in-frame ones, with some missing. The sample yields 2 million to 3 million clones, under 95% seen once. The CDR3 length is 15 residues. Trimming removed 3 bases from V and 0 bases from J; junction bases left unmatched: 1. The V gene's germline CDR1 is SGHTA and CDR2 FQGNSA. Sequencing used naive CD4+ T cells from PBMCs. Subset given: CD45RA+ positively selected. The genes are TRBV7-2 and TRBJ2-7; 11 nucleotides agree with TRBD2. This clonotype was obtained from a man younger than 30 in good health. Some clones in this sample may be carry-over from other donors' samples. The CDR3 loop reads CASSFTSGSSYEQYF. CDR3 coding DNA: TGTGCCAGCAGCTTCACTAGCGGGAGCTCCTACGAGCAGTACTTC.